This TCR beta chain was identified in a study of blood T cell repertoires in COVID-19 (dated by TCRdb to the early 2020s). Study-level background: Collaborator samples came from the United States, Italy and Spain and covered acute and convalescent phases of COVID-19. The material from the prospective study consisted of cDNA or gDNA derived from T cells, B-cell-depleted T cells, or PBMCs. Where HLA class I and class II types were available, the types were taken from metadata supplied by the sample provider, not from assay-based typing. The samples were drawn from the first 160 participants of the ongoing ImmuneRACE study and from 1,254 subjects provided by 6 global collaborators. The dataset comprised deeply sampled blood TCRbeta repertoires from subjects exposed to, actively infected with, or recovered from COVID-19. The repertoires were released in a freely available public database intended as a resource for research on the immune response to SARS-CoV-2. Sample metadata almost always included a de-identified subject ID, COVID-19 status, age in years and sex.

TCRbeta CDR3 regions were amplified from genomic DNA by means of the immunoSEQ Assay, a bias-controlled multiplex PCR. The authors processed their data as follows. The number of nucleated cells in each sample was estimated from the amplification of reference gene primers within the assay. To quantify the absolute abundance of each unique TCRbeta CDR3 rearrangement, sequence reads were collapsed and filtered. For each sample, productive Simpson clonality was calculated as the square root of Simpson's diversity index over productive rearrangements. TCRdb holds this immuneACCESS table with in-frame rearrangements only. Some clones are missing; in checked studies, unresolved V genes explain under half, and the rest has no known cause. The V and J calls and clone size were taken over from that table, and D and trimming were inferred from the DNA. Present in this sample are about 200,000 clones, roughly 88% of which were seen just once. The ten largest account for 5.6% of the sample.

Measured from the cysteine to the phenylalanine, the CDR3 is 16 residues long. Solely the CDR3 DNA is kept, with 48 bases framed from the first base. Based on the germline V gene, the CDR1 and CDR2 sequences are SGDLS and YYNGEE. V is shortened by 2 bases, J by 5 bases, and the region joining them spans 19 bases. Participants in the prospective study were enrolled through a virtual design, were aged roughly 18 to 90 years, and lived in 24 United States geographic areas. To assign participants to cohorts, the prospective study relied on clinical history that participants themselves reported in a screening survey and a study questionnaire. In the prospective study, mobile phlebotomists collected whole blood, serum and a nasopharyngeal or oropharyngeal swab from each participant. Additional blood draws and questionnaires over an approximately 2-month period could optionally be provided by prospective study participants. Blood samples from the prospective study were shipped frozen or at room temperature prior to DNA extraction.

This clone was recorded only once. Its antigen has not been determined. No per-base quality is available; no much larger clone lies one base away. What the study reported, not specific to this receptor: The amount of clinical and demographic metadata varied by source and participant and was provided uncurated.

The clonotype was recovered from a man between 35 and 55 years old with acute COVID-19. The sample was PBMCs or T cells enriched from blood (not recorded which). This receptor chain uses TRBV9 and TRBJ1-2; possibly the D gene is TRBD1, per 6 matching bases. CDR3 loop: CASSVEPGHGGYGYTF. The bases are TGTGCCAGCAGCGTGGAACCGGGACACGGGGGGTATGGCTACACCTTC.